This T cell receptor beta chain stems from a study of T cells in Graves' hyperthyroidism and ophthalmopathy (dated by TCRdb to between 2018 and 2021). Some background on the complete study: Peripheral blood was collected at initial diagnosis, before any treatment. To identify TCR V-J signatures that set the groups apart, the researchers used a discovery cohort of more than 95 patients, made up of fewer than 50 with Graves' ophthalmopathy and 57 with stable Graves' hyperthyroidism. Prospective prediction of ophthalmopathy was tested in an independent validation cohort consisting of 18 to 20 hyperthyroidism patients and 15 or so patients who later progressed to ophthalmopathy. For training and testing, the roughly 100 patients in the discovery cohort were randomly divided in a 7:3 ratio. Thyroid tissue and blood T-cell repertoires from six Graves' hyperthyroidism patients were also compared in the study. After sampling, hyperthyroidism patients received methimazole starting at 30 mg daily, and ophthalmopathy patients received high-dose intravenous methylprednisolone. According to the paper, TCR Vbeta CDR3 sequencing was carried out on over 130 peripheral blood samples, which came from 40 to 45 ophthalmopathy, approximately 78 hyperthyroidism and roughly 17 progressor patients. Overall study outcomes, separate from this receptor: A model built on a 13 V-J signature distinguished ophthalmopathy from stable hyperthyroidism, reaching 87.88% sensitivity and about 81% specificity in cross-validation and 80%/75% in testing. Most expanded thyroid clonotypes (frequency above 0.001) were also detected in blood, a finding suggesting that blood repertoires may reflect thyroid immune responses. Sample size was not statistically predetermined, and investigators were not blinded to group allocation. In validation, the model predicted progression to ophthalmopathy a median of about 5.9 months before onset, with approximately 71% sensitivity and nearly 75% specificity.

As encoded in the germline V gene, CDR1 is MNHNS while CDR2 is SASEGT. V drops 3 bases and J drops 5 bases, leaving 17 bases in between. The CDR3 measures 15 amino acids from cysteine to phenylalanine. CDR3 DNA only is kept here, 45 bases in frame from base 1. A remark on this clonotype: Its specific antigen is unknown. There are no base qualities to consult, and no much larger clone falls within one base.

The hyperthyroidism patients were between 18 and 65 years old and newly diagnosed, with a disease duration of less than 2 months. The study excluded patients with uncontrolled infections, other autoimmune diseases, pregnancy or lactation. Diagnoses were established on the basis of clinical symptoms, serum thyroxine and TRAb, thyroid ultrasound, and orbital computed tomography. Blood from progressor patients was collected at the time of first diagnosis with hyperthyroidism, before any ophthalmopathy symptoms had appeared. Ficoll-Paque density gradient centrifugation was used to isolate PBMCs from about 9 ml of fresh peripheral blood. Progressor patients were initially diagnosed with Graves' hyperthyroidism and developed ophthalmopathy during follow-up. Trizol reagent was used to extract total RNA, and RNA quality was then checked on an Agilent 2100 Bioanalyzer. Amplification of TCR beta CDR3 regions was carried out from RNA transcripts. A first-round RT-PCR of the TCR CDR3 used the HTBI primer set with the Qiagen OneStep RT-PCR kit. Libraries were constructed in a second round of multiplex PCR, after which size selection and purification were carried out. Sequencing of the libraries was done on an Illumina HiSeq2000 using paired-end 100 bp reads. The paper's data handling went like this. SOAPnuke was used to process the raw data, with reads discarded if the reads contained adapters or uncalled bases, had a mean Phred below 15, or lacked an exact constant-primer or identifier match. High-quality paired reads were merged using COPE v1.2.5, and each unique nucleotide sequence was defined as a clonotype. MiTCR v1.1 was used to align the clonotypes against IMGT TRBV, TRBD and TRBJ reference segments. Only V-J combinations with frequency above 0.0001, covering 99% to 99.2% of repertoires, were analysed. The TCS score was defined as the ratio of F50 (clonal expansion) to E x V (chaos), calculated using BLOSUM62-based TCRdist between CDR3 peptides within each V-J. Welch's t-statistics and random forest reduced several hundred V-J features to 10 to 15, which were used in a naive Bayes classifier (R e1071). The public reads were quality trimmed at Q25 with fastp and then assembled into clones with MiXCR by TCRdb, keeping productive beta chains. Rows merge per CDR3 protein into single entries with the most common DNA and genes. These V and J calls are TCRdb output, not the study's own analysis. For this sample there are under 300,000 distinct CDR3 sequences; roughly 15% appear just once. The ten most abundant clones make up roughly 14% of the sample.

The clonotype comes from a middle-aged woman with Graves' hyperthyroidism that later progressed to Graves' ophthalmopathy. The sequence is built from TRBV6-1 and TRBJ2-7; the D gene could be either TRBD1 or TRBD2, each agreeing at 5 bases. Sequencing was performed on blood. The sequenced DNA: TGTGCCAGCAGTGACTTGGCAGGGATGAGGGACGAGCAGTACTTC. The encoded protein is CASSDLAGMRDEQYF.